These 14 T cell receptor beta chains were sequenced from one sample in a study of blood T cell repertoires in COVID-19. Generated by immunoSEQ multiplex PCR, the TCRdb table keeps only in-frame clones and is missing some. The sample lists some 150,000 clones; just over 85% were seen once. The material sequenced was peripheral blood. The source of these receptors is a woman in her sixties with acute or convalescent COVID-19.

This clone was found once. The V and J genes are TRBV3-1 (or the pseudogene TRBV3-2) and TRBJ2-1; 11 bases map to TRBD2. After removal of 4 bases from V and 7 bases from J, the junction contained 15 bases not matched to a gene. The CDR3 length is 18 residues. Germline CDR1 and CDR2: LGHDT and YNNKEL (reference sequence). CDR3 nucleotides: TGTGCCAGCAGCCGTTACTTTAGCGGGGGGGGTTCTACGAATGAGCAGTTCTTC. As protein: CASSRYFSGGGSTNEQFF.

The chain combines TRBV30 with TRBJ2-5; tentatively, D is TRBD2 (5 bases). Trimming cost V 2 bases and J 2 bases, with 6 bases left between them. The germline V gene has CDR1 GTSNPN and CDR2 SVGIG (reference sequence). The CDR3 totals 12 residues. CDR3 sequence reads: CAWSRGQETQYF. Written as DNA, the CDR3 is TGTGCCTGGAGTCGGGGTCAAGAGACCCAGTACTTC.

In nucleotides, the CDR3 is TGCGCCAGCAGCTCGGCCGGAGGGGACTATGGCTACACCTTC. Its translation: CASSSAGGDYGYTF. The chain is built from TRBV5-1 and TRBJ1-2; D is possibly TRBD1 (5 bases). The germline V and J ends were trimmed by 3 bases and 3 bases, with 12 bases remaining between them. The CDR3 length is 14 residues. From germline, CDR1 is SGHRS and CDR2 YFSETQ.

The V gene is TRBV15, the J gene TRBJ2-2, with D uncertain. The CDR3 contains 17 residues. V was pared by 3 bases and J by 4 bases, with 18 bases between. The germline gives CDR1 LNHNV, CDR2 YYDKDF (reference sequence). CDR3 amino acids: CATSRARGRPSTGELFF. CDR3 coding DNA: TGTGCCACCAGCAGGGCTCGAGGCAGACCCTCCACCGGGGAGCTGTTTTTT.

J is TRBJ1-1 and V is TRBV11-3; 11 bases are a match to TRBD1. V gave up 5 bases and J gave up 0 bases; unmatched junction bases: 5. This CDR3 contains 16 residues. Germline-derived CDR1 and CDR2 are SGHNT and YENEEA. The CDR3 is CASSGRDRGLNTEAFF. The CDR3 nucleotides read TGTGCCAGCAGCGGCCGGGACAGGGGGTTGAACACTGAAGCTTTCTTT.

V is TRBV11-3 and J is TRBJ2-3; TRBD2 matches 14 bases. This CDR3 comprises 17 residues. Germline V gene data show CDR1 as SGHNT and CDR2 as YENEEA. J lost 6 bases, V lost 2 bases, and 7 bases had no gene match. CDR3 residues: CASSLRLAGGPGDTQYF. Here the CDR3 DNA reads TGTGCCAGCAGCTTAAGACTAGCGGGGGGGCCGGGGGATACGCAGTATTTT.

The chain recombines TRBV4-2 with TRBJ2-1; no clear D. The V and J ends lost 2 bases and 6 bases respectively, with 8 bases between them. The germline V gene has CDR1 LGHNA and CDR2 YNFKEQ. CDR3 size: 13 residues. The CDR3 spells CASSQWATNEQFF. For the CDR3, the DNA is TGTGCCAGCAGCCAATGGGCCACCAATGAGCAGTTCTTC.

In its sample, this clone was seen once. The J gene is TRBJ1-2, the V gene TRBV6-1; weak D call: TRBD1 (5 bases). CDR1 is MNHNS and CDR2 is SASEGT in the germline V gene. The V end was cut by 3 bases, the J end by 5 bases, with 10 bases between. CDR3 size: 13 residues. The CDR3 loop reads CASSDRGGYGYTF. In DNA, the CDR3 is TGTGCCAGCAGTGATAGGGGTGGGTATGGCTACACCTTC.

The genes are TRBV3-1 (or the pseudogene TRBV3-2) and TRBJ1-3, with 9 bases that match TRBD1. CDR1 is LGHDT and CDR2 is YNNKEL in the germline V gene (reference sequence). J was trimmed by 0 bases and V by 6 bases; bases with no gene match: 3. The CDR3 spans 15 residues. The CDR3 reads CASRQQGASGNTIYF. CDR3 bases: TGTGCCAGCAGACAACAGGGGGCCTCTGGAAACACCATATATTTT.

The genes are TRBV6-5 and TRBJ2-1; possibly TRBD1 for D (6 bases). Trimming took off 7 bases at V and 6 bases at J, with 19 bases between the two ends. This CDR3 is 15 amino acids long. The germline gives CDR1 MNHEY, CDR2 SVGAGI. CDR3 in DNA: TGTGCCAGCATAGCAAATTCAGGGGCGCGCAATGAGCAGTTCTTC. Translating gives CASIANSGARNEQFF.

The CDR3 here is CASSLFSGGLGGANVLTF. DNA of the CDR3: TGCGCCAGCAGCTTGTTTAGCGGGGGTTTAGGAGGGGCCAACGTCCTGACTTTC. This rearrangement joins TRBV5-1 to TRBJ2-6; 9 nucleotides line up with TRBD2. The CDR3 sequence is 18 residues long. CDR1 is SGHRS, CDR2 YFSETQ, per germline. V lost 1 base and J lost 4; bases outside the gene matches: 9. Combining the CDR3 with reference TRBV5-1 and TRBJ2-6 gives the whole variable domain KAGVTQTPRYLIKTRGQQVTLSCSPISGHRSVSWYQQTPGQGLQFLFEYFSETQRNKGNFPGRFSGRQFSNSRSEMNVSTLELGDSALYLCASSLFSGGLGGANVLTFGAGSRLTVL.

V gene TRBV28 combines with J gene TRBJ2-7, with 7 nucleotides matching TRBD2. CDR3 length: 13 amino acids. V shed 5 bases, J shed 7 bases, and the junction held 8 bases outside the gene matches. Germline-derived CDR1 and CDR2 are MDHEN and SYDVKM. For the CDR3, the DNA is TGTGCCAGCAGTGCGGGACTACCGGGGGAGCAGTACTTC. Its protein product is CASSAGLPGEQYF.

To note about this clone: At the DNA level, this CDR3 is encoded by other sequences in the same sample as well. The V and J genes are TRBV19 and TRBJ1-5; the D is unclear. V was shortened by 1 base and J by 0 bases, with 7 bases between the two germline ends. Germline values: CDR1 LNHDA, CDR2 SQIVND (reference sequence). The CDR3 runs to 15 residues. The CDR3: CASSIADYSNQPQHF. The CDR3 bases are TGTGCCAGTAGTATAGCGGACTATAGCAATCAGCCCCAGCATTTT.

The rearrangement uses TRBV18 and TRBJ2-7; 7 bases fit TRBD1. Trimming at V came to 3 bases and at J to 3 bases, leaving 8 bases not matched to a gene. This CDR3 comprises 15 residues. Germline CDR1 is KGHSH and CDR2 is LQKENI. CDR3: CASSPQQGNLYEQYF. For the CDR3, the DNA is TGTGCCAGCTCACCCCAACAGGGGAACCTCTACGAGCAGTACTTC. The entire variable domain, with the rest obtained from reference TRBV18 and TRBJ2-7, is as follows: NAGVMQNPRHLVRRRGQEARLRCSPMKGHSHVYWYRQLPEEGLKFMVYLQKENIIDESGMPKERFSAEFPKEGPSILRIQQVVRGDSAAYFCASSPQQGNLYEQYFGPGTRLTVT.